These T cell receptor beta chains were read from a single sample in a study of blood T cell repertoires in COVID-19. This table comes from immunoSEQ multiplex PCR, and its TCRdb copy is limited to in-frame clones, with some not included. The data contain around 200,000 clones, approximately 87% of them seen just once; the ten biggest clones take up 3.5% to 4.5%. Material: peripheral blood. Source of these receptors: a man younger than 35 with active or convalescent COVID-19. The CDR3 runs from the conserved cysteine through the conserved F or W. Fields, in order: clone size, V gene, CDR3 protein. Rows may omit the clone size; those that give it use once, few, many or a size class.

clone_size: .; v_call: TRBV3-1/TRBV3-2; cdr3_aa: CASSLQGQGGSAAFF
clone_size: .; v_call: TRBV11-2; cdr3_aa: CASSPDIYTDTQYF
clone_size: .; v_call: TRBV7-9; cdr3_aa: CASSLAGGGEAFF
clone_size: .; v_call: TRBV9; cdr3_aa: CASSSSGPSYNEQFF
clone_size: .; v_call: TRBV7-3; cdr3_aa: CASSSQPGTRDGYTF
clone_size: .; v_call: TRBV15; cdr3_aa: CATSRIEPPGLPVEQYF
clone_size: .; v_call: TRBV29-1; cdr3_aa: CSATRGRGKEETQYF
clone_size: .; v_call: TRBV5-8; cdr3_aa: CASSWTRANVLTF
clone_size: once; v_call: TRBV6-2/TRBV6-3; cdr3_aa: CASSYSKSTSISEQYF
clone_size: few; v_call: TRBV4-3; cdr3_aa: CASSQDMSNEQFF
clone_size: once; v_call: TRBV7-8; cdr3_aa: CASSDRVTGGYTF
clone_size: .; v_call: TRBV9; cdr3_aa: CASSGGLAPSLETQYF
clone_size: .; v_call: TRBV19; cdr3_aa: CASSPYPPEAFF
clone_size: .; v_call: TRBV6-5; cdr3_aa: CASSRQENTEAFF
clone_size: .; v_call: TRBV27; cdr3_aa: CASSPRTGELARGNTIYF
clone_size: .; v_call: TRBV25-1; cdr3_aa: CASRDRTSGNTIYF
clone_size: .; v_call: TRBV14; cdr3_aa: CASRTTGADTQYF
clone_size: .; v_call: TRBV7-6; cdr3_aa: CASNLGRGLSTDTQYF
clone_size: .; v_call: TRBV27; cdr3_aa: CASSTTPAGGLSGELFF
clone_size: .; v_call: TRBV10-1; cdr3_aa: CASSGRGTPYNEQFF
clone_size: .; v_call: TRBV28; cdr3_aa: CASFSRGTNYGYTF
clone_size: .; v_call: TRBV6-5; cdr3_aa: CASRRQAPQHF
clone_size: .; v_call: TRBV15; cdr3_aa: CATSSSLAGDNEKLFF
clone_size: .; v_call: TRBV11-2; cdr3_aa: CASSLSGRKGETQYF
clone_size: .; v_call: TRBV6-5; cdr3_aa: CASVGQGSYEQYF
clone_size: .; v_call: TRBV29-1; cdr3_aa: CSAVSGLRETQYF
clone_size: .; v_call: TRBV10-2; cdr3_aa: CASSPGRGGYGYTF
clone_size: few; v_call: TRBV19; cdr3_aa: CASSTQGAGNYGYTF
clone_size: .; v_call: TRBV5-6; cdr3_aa: CASSLGHQNTIYF
clone_size: .; v_call: TRBV6-2/TRBV6-3; cdr3_aa: CASSPPTARSGNTIYF
clone_size: .; v_call: TRBV14; cdr3_aa: CASSHAGGNTEAFF
clone_size: .; v_call: TRBV19; cdr3_aa: CASSTEGVGYGYTF
clone_size: once; v_call: TRBV3-1/TRBV3-2; cdr3_aa: CASSQSRDSDFEAFF
clone_size: .; v_call: TRBV7-9; cdr3_aa: CASSLSASGSSWSYNEQFF
clone_size: few; v_call: TRBV28; cdr3_aa: CAIWVGGYYGYTF
clone_size: .; v_call: TRBV5-1; cdr3_aa: CASSGGTGESPLHF
clone_size: .; v_call: TRBV3-1/TRBV3-2; cdr3_aa: CASSQGGGGRPEAFF
clone_size: few; v_call: TRBV7-9; cdr3_aa: CASSPKIRTGQEQYF
clone_size: .; v_call: TRBV18; cdr3_aa: CASGTGLNEQFF
clone_size: .; v_call: TRBV19; cdr3_aa: CASGTLGAPEAFF
clone_size: .; v_call: TRBV7-3; cdr3_aa: CASSLEDSYEQYF